This TCR beta chain was sequenced for a study of OX40 agonist ivuxolimab in advanced cancers. Study-level background: Of mixed ages from about 23 to 79 and averaging about 60 years, the group was roughly 83% male. Study findings and constraints: Clonal expansion was seen in CD4+ and CD8+ blood T cells by week 6 at 0.1 to 3.0 mg/kg.

Comments on this clone: The antigen is undetermined.

Trimming shortened V by 11 bases and J by 1 base, and 14 bases separated the two germline ends. Germline loops: CDR1 MDHEN, CDR2 SYDVKM. CDR3 length: 13 residues. Sequencing was performed with immunoSEQ multiplex PCR; in TCRdb, only in-frame clones are kept and a portion is missing. This sample has about 98,000 clones, with more than 85% found just once. Patients were ineligible given autoimmune disease history or systemic immunosuppression. The sample consisted of CD4+ or CD8+ T cells sorted from blood, taken in a trial of the OX40 agonist ivuxolimab. The clonotype comes from an adult with an advanced solid tumor such as melanoma, head and neck, liver or kidney cancer. The rearrangement links TRBV28 to TRBJ1-2; unclear D gene. The CDR3 DNA reads TGTGCCGGAGCCACCACAGTTAACTATGGCTACACCTTC. It is translated as CAGATTVNYGYTF.